This TCR beta chain derives from a study of T cells expressing NK-cell markers. At the level of the study: Each TCR beta repertoire originated in sorted T cells that were CD3+CD56+NKG2C+, CD3+CD56+NKG2C- or CD3+CD56-NKG2C+. HCMV serostatus: seven of eight sequenced donors positive, one negative. The study, taken as a whole, reports: Whether expanded NKG2C+ T cell clones recognized HCMV stayed uncertain. A range of roughly 1.0-8% of CD8+ T cells consisted of dominant NKG2C+ clonotypes in about six donors.

Each CDR3 protein gets one entry in TCRdb, which reprocessed the 5' RACE reads and gives no DNA. The sample table includes about 370,000 distinct CDR3 sequences. On this clonotype itself: Its antigen is currently unknown.

CDR1 is SGHRS, CDR2 YFSETQ, per germline. The CDR3 extends over 17 amino acids. This chain connects TRBV5-1 to TRBJ2-3; the TRBD2 assignment by TCRdb is unverifiable without DNA. Sequencing used blood T cells: a sorted CD56 or NKG2C T cell subset, CD4+ or CD8+ T cells, or bulk PBMC T cells (not recorded which). This clonotype was obtained from a woman aged 45-59 years in good health. The CDR3 loop is CASSLGGTSRSTDTQYF.